A selection of T cell receptor beta chains follows, all from one sample in a study of blood T cell repertoires in COVID-19. The table came from immunoSEQ multiplex PCR; TCRdb's copy has only in-frame clones and leaves some out. The table lists roughly 250,000 clones, roughly 89% of them singletons. Sequenced sample: peripheral blood. These receptors all come from a woman aged 40 to 55 who had recovered from COVID-19. CDR3s include the opening cysteine and the closing phenylalanine or tryptophan. D genes are given only for firm matches. Some rows have no size entry. The others give once, few or many, or a class for an expanded clone.

TRBV19	TRBJ1-1	TRBD1	.	CASTGTATTTEAFF	TGTGCCAGTACGGGGACAGCTACGACCACTGAAGCTTTCTTT
TRBV7-2	TRBJ2-5	TRBD2	.	CASSHPLAGGRETQYF	TGTGCCAGCAGTCACCCTCTAGCGGGGGGGCGAGAGACCCAGTACTTC
TRBV19	TRBJ1-2	.	.	CASSNRDEGGYTF	TGTGCCAGTAGTAACAGGGATGAAGGGGGCTACACCTTC
TRBV28	TRBJ1-6	.	.	CASSFKNGDSPLHF	TGTGCCAGCAGTTTCAAGAACGGGGATTCACCCCTCCACTTT
TRBV28	TRBJ2-7	TRBD2	.	CASSLTSGGYEQYF	TGTGCCAGCAGTCTTACTAGCGGGGGATACGAGCAGTACTTC
TRBV28	TRBJ2-6	.	.	CASSFRLRVTGANVLTF	TGTGCCAGCAGTTTCCGACTCAGGGTTACTGGGGCCAACGTCCTGACTTTC
TRBV18	TRBJ1-2	.	.	CASSPPITGTNYGYTF	TGTGCCAGCTCACCACCGATTACCGGGACAAACTATGGCTACACCTTC
TRBV19	TRBJ2-1	.	once	CASSIQQTPYNEQFF	TGTGCCAGTAGTATTCAACAGACGCCCTACAATGAGCAGTTCTTC
TRBV5-1	TRBJ2-5	TRBD2	.	CASSLGPGLAGGPETQYF	TGCGCCAGCAGCTTGGGGCCAGGGCTAGCGGGGGGGCCGGAGACCCAGTACTTC
TRBV19	TRBJ1-5	.	.	CASSMGGPNQPQHF	TGTGCCAGTAGTATGGGGGGGCCCAATCAGCCCCAGCATTTT
TRBV4-1	TRBJ2-5	TRBD2	.	CASSQGLAGGTPKQETQYF	TGCGCCAGCAGCCAAGGACTAGCGGGGGGCACTCCTAAACAAGAGACCCAGTACTTC
TRBV18	TRBJ1-6	TRBD1	few	CASFAGTGNSPLHF	TGTGCCAGCTTTGCAGGGACAGGAAATTCACCCCTCCACTTT
TRBV29-1	TRBJ2-7	.	few	CSVRSGLTYEQYF	TGCAGCGTTCGGTCGGGTCTTACCTACGAGCAGTACTTC
TRBV6-5	TRBJ2-3	.	.	CASSRGGTDTQYF	TGTGCCAGCAGTCGGGGAGGCACAGATACGCAGTATTTT
TRBV2	TRBJ2-7	TRBD1	.	CASRTTGGEVAEQYF	TGTGCCAGCAGGACGACAGGGGGCGAGGTCGCCGAGCAGTACTTC
TRBV13	TRBJ2-7	.	.	CASSPRGLRGYRGEQYF	TGTGCCAGCAGCCCTAGGGGATTGAGGGGGTACCGTGGCGAGCAGTACTTC
TRBV18	TRBJ1-4	TRBD1	.	CASSPARQGPNEKLFF	TGTGCCAGCTCACCGGCGAGACAGGGGCCTAATGAAAAACTGTTTTTT
TRBV19	TRBJ2-3	TRBD1	.	CASSISGTGPGDTQYF	TGTGCCAGTAGTATCTCCGGGACAGGGCCGGGAGATACGCAGTATTTT
TRBV7-9	TRBJ1-2	.	.	CASSLAQDGYTF	TGTGCCAGCAGCTTAGCACAAGATGGCTACACCTTC
TRBV9	TRBJ1-2	.	.	CASSLGPQGNYGYTF	TGTGCCAGCAGCCTCGGGCCCCAGGGTAACTATGGCTACACCTTC
TRBV10-3	TRBJ2-7	TRBD1	.	CAISPATGISYEQYF	TGTGCCATCAGTCCCGCGACAGGGATCTCCTACGAGCAGTACTTC
TRBV7-9	TRBJ1-6	.	.	CASSLTQGMNSPLHF	TGTGCCAGCAGCTTAACTCAGGGGATGAATTCACCCCTCCACTTT
TRBV5-1	TRBJ2-2	.	few	CASSLDVSANTGELFF	TGCGCCAGCAGCTTGGACGTTAGCGCGAACACCGGGGAGCTGTTTTTT
TRBV6-5	TRBJ1-2	.	.	CASRRQRRGYGYTF	TGTGCCAGCAGAAGACAGCGCCGAGGCTATGGCTACACCTTC
TRBV18	TRBJ1-4	.	.	CASSPHRFTNEKLFF	TGTGCCAGCTCACCCCACAGGTTTACTAATGAAAAACTGTTTTTT
TRBV6-1	TRBJ2-7	TRBD2	.	CASSEASGGPYEQYF	TGTGCCAGCAGTGAAGCTAGCGGGGGGCCCTACGAGCAGTACTTC
TRBV12-3/TRBV12-4	TRBJ2-5	.	.	CASRGDRETQYF	TGTGCCAGCAGGGGAGATCGAGAGACCCAGTACTTC
TRBV5-1	TRBJ2-3	TRBD2	.	CASSISGGADTQYF	TGCGCCAGCAGCATAAGCGGGGGGGCAGATACGCAGTATTTT
TRBV6-5	TRBJ2-7	.	.	CASSYTTGFHYEQYF	TGTGCCAGCAGTTACACCACAGGGTTTCACTACGAGCAGTACTTC
TRBV7-6	TRBJ1-4	.	.	CASSTLGTPTNEKLFF	TGTGCCAGCAGCACGCTTGGGACACCAACTAATGAAAAACTGTTTTTT
TRBV7-2	TRBJ2-7	.	.	CASSLAAAGADYEQYF	TGTGCCAGCAGCTTAGCGGCGGCAGGGGCGGACTACGAGCAGTACTTC
TRBV7-6	TRBJ1-4	TRBD1	.	CASSRTGQGEKLFF	TGTGCCAGCAGCCGGACAGGCCAGGGTGAAAAACTGTTTTTT
TRBV4-2	TRBJ2-3	TRBD2	.	CASSQEVAGGGADTQYF	TGTGCCAGCAGCCAAGAAGTAGCGGGGGGCGGGGCAGATACGCAGTATTTT
TRBV7-2	TRBJ2-2	.	.	CASSSVNTGELFF	TGTGCCAGCAGCTCAGTTAACACCGGGGAGCTGTTTTTT
TRBV11-3	TRBJ1-1	TRBD1	.	CASSAGGTGMNTEAFF	TGTGCCAGCAGCGCAGGGGGCACAGGGATGAACACTGAAGCTTTCTTT
TRBV30	TRBJ2-1	TRBD2	.	CAWSRGDSYNEQFF	TGTGCCTGGAGTCGGGGGGACTCCTACAATGAGCAGTTCTTC
TRBV24-1	TRBJ2-3	.	.	CATSDLDGVVGTQYF	TGTGCCACCAGTGACCTCGACGGGGTTGTAGGTACGCAGTATTTT
TRBV7-9	TRBJ2-3	.	.	CASSQSRDTQYF	TGTGCCAGCAGCCAATCCCGGGATACGCAGTATTTT
TRBV19	TRBJ1-1	.	.	CASNEGGMNTEAFF	TGTGCCAGTAACGAGGGGGGGATGAACACTGAAGCTTTCTTT
TRBV5-1	TRBJ2-2	.	.	CASSPQDTGELFF	TGCGCCAGCAGCCCACAGGACACCGGGGAGCTGTTTTTT
TRBV5-4	TRBJ2-5	TRBD2	.	CASSATAGDGETQYF	TGTGCCAGCAGCGCCACAGCGGGGGACGGGGAGACCCAGTACTTC